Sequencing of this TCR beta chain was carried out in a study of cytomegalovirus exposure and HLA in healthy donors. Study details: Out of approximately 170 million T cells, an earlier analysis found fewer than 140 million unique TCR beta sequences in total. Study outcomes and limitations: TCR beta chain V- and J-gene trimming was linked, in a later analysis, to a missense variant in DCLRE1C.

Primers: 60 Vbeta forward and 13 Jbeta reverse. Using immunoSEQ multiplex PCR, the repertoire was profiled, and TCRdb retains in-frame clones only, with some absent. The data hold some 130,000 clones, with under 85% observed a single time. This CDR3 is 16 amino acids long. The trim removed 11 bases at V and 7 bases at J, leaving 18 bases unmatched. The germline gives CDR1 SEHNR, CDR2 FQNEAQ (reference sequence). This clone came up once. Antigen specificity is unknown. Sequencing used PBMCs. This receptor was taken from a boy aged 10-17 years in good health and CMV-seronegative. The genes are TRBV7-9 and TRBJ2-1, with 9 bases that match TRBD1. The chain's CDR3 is CACDSTRDRVLNEQFF. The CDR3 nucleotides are TGTGCCTGCGATTCCACCCGGGACAGGGTTTTGAATGAGCAGTTCTTC.